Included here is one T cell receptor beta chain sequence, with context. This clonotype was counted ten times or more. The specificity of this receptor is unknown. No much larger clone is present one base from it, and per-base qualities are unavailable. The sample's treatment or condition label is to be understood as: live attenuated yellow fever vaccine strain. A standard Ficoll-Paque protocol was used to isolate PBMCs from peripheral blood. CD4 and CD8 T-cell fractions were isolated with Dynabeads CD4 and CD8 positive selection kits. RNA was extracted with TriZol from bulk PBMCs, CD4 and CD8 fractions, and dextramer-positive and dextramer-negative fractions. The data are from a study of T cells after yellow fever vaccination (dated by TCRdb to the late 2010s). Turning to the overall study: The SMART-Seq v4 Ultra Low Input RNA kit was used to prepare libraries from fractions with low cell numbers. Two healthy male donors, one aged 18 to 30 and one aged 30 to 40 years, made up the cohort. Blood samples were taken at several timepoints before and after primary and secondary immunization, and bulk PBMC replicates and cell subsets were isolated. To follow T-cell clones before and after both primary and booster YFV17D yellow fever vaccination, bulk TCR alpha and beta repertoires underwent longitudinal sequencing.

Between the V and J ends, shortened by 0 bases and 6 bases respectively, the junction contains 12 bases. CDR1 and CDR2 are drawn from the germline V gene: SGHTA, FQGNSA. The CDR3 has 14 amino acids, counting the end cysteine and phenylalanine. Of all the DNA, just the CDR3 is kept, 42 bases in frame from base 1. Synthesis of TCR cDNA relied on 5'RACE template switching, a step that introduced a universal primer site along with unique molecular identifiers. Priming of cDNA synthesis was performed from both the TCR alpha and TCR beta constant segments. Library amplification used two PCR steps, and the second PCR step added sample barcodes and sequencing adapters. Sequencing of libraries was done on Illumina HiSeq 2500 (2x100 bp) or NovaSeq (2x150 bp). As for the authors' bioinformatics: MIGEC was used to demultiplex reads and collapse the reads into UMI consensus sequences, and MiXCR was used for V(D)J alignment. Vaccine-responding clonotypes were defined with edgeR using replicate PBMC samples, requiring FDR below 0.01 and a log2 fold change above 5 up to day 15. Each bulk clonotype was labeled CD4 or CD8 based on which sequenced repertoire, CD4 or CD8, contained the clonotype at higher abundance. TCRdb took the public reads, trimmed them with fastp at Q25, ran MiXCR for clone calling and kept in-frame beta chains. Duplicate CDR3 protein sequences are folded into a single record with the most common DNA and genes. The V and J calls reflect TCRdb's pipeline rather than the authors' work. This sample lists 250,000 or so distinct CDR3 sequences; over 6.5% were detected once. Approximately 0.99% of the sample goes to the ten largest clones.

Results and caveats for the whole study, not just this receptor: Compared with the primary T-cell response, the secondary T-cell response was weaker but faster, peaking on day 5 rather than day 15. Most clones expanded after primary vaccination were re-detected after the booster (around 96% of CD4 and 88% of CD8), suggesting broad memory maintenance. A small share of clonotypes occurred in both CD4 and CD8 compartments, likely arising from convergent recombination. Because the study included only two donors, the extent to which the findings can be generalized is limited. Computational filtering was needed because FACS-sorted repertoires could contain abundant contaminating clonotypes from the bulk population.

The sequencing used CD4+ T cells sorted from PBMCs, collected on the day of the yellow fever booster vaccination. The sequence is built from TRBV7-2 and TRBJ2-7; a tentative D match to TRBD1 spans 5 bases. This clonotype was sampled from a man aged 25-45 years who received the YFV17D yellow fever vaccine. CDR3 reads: CASSLAPGISEQYF. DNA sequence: TGTGCCAGCAGCTTAGCGCCAGGGATCAGCGAGCAGTACTTC.